This TCR beta chain was documented in a study of T cell responses to AZD1222 COVID-19 vaccine. Whole-study context: Pooling of second doses given at about 4 or about 12 weeks was done.

This clone appeared a few times. Its cognate antigen is unknown. Findings and limits, study-wide: Donors, mostly white British, included more females; clonal diversity was possibly underestimated. CD4 TCRs linked to vaccination spanned spike, dominating at 160-218 and 743-854.

V was shortened by 6 bases and J by 7 bases, with 15 bases between the two germline ends. The germline CDR1 and CDR2 sequences are MNHEY and SVGEGT. This CDR3 region has 13 residues. Some clones are missing from TCRdb's copy, which holds only in-frame ones; the method was immunoSEQ multiplex PCR. The sample holds under 130,000 clones, over 80% seen once. The source material was peripheral blood, sampled on day 0 of AZD1222 vaccination. The clonotype comes from an adult in good health. The chain has TRBV6-2 or TRBV6-3 and TRBJ1-2; tentative D call: TRBD1 (5 bases). CDR3 DNA sequence: TGTGCCAGCAGCCAACGTCGCGGGGGTGGCTACACCTTC. Translating gives CASSQRRGGGYTF.